The rows below give T cell receptor beta chains drawn from one sample of a study of regulatory and conventional T cells in RAG deficiency. The table came from immunoSEQ multiplex PCR; TCRdb's copy has only in-frame clones and leaves some out. This table has 40,000 to 55,000 clones, 80% to 90% appearing once. The sample was also linked to a second study, of regulatory T cells.

Sample: CD4+ effector T cells sorted from blood. The receptors come from a human donor in good health. Each CDR3 is given with its conserved first and last residue. The order of the fields is J gene, D gene, clone size, V gene, CDR3 DNA, CDR3 protein. A D gene is named only where the DNA matches it firmly. Clone size, where shown, is once, few, many, or a class for clones that have expanded.

j_call: TRBJ1-5
d_call: NA
clone_size: NA
v_call: TRBV19
cdr3_nt: TGTGCCAGTAGGTCCAGGTTTAATCAGCCCCAGCATTTT
cdr3_aa: CASRSRFNQPQHF

j_call: TRBJ1-4
d_call: NA
clone_size: NA
v_call: TRBV2
cdr3_nt: TGTGCCAGCACTGCCGGGCTAAACTCAGGGGAAAAACTGTTTTTT
cdr3_aa: CASTAGLNSGEKLFF

j_call: TRBJ2-7
d_call: NA
clone_size: NA
v_call: TRBV30
cdr3_nt: TGTGCCTGGCTACCGGGACCATCCTCTTTGGGGCAGTACTTC
cdr3_aa: CAWLPGPSSLGQYF

j_call: TRBJ1-2
d_call: TRBD1
clone_size: once
v_call: TRBV28
cdr3_nt: TGTGCCAGCAGGGGACAGGAGGATGGCTACACCTTC
cdr3_aa: CASRGQEDGYTF

j_call: TRBJ1-2
d_call: NA
clone_size: few
v_call: TRBV18
cdr3_nt: TGTGCCAGCTCACCACGCGGGGACCTGAACTATGGCTACACCTTC
cdr3_aa: CASSPRGDLNYGYTF

j_call: TRBJ1-1
d_call: TRBD1
clone_size: NA
v_call: TRBV18
cdr3_nt: TGTGCCAGCTCACCACCCAAGGGGGCGCGCCTTGAAGCTTTCTTT
cdr3_aa: CASSPPKGARLEAFF

j_call: TRBJ2-1
d_call: NA
clone_size: NA
v_call: TRBV11-3
cdr3_nt: TGTGCCAGCAGTTACCGTCTATGGGGAACAAGTAGTAACAATGAGCAGTTCTTC
cdr3_aa: CASSYRLWGTSSNNEQFF

j_call: TRBJ1-3
d_call: NA
clone_size: NA
v_call: TRBV6-6
cdr3_nt: TGTGCCAGCAGTTACCTGAGTACTAACTCTGGAAACACCATATATTTT
cdr3_aa: CASSYLSTNSGNTIYF

j_call: TRBJ2-7
d_call: TRBD1
clone_size: NA
v_call: TRBV30
cdr3_nt: TGTGCCTGGAGTTTCGGGACAGGAGGGCGAGAGCAGTACTTC
cdr3_aa: CAWSFGTGGREQYF

j_call: TRBJ2-7
d_call: TRBD1
clone_size: NA
v_call: TRBV6-6
cdr3_nt: TGTGCCAGCAGCTCCCAGGGGGCGCTTACCTACGAGCAGTACTTC
cdr3_aa: CASSSQGALTYEQYF

j_call: TRBJ1-2
d_call: NA
clone_size: NA
v_call: TRBV14
cdr3_nt: TGTGCCAGCAGCCAAGGGGCCACAGCTAACTATGGCTACACCTTC
cdr3_aa: CASSQGATANYGYTF

j_call: TRBJ2-5
d_call: NA
clone_size: NA
v_call: TRBV7-9
cdr3_nt: TGTGCCAGCAGGCCGTTAGAGGACCTACAAGAGACCCAGTACTTC
cdr3_aa: CASRPLEDLQETQYF

j_call: TRBJ2-7
d_call: TRBD1
clone_size: NA
v_call: TRBV5-1
cdr3_nt: TGCGCCAGCAGCGTTGACAGGGGGCGGTACGAGCAGTACTTC
cdr3_aa: CASSVDRGRYEQYF

j_call: TRBJ1-1
d_call: TRBD1
clone_size: NA
v_call: TRBV5-1
cdr3_nt: TGCGCCAGCAGCGCTCCGGGACAGGGGAAAGGTGAAGCTTTCTTT
cdr3_aa: CASSAPGQGKGEAFF

j_call: TRBJ1-5
d_call: NA
clone_size: NA
v_call: TRBV4-2
cdr3_nt: TGTGCCAGCAGCCAAGCGGCGGAAGGGAGCAATCAGCCCCAGCATTTT
cdr3_aa: CASSQAAEGSNQPQHF

j_call: TRBJ1-2
d_call: TRBD1
clone_size: NA
v_call: TRBV7-2
cdr3_nt: TGTGCCAGCAGCCAGGGACAGGGGGTGCCCCTATATGGCTACACCTTC
cdr3_aa: CASSQGQGVPLYGYTF

j_call: TRBJ2-3
d_call: TRBD2
clone_size: NA
v_call: TRBV9
cdr3_nt: TGTGCCAGCAGCGCCCTGGGGGTCGGCGGGAGGGTCTCAGATACGCAGTATTTT
cdr3_aa: CASSALGVGGRVSDTQYF

j_call: TRBJ2-6
d_call: TRBD1
clone_size: NA
v_call: TRBV12-5
cdr3_nt: TGTGCTAGTGGTTTGTTCAGGGGGATTAACGTCCTGACTTTC
cdr3_aa: CASGLFRGINVLTF

j_call: TRBJ2-6
d_call: NA
clone_size: NA
v_call: TRBV12-5
cdr3_nt: TGTGCTAGTGGCCCCGGTGGGGCCAACGTCCTGACTTTC
cdr3_aa: CASGPGGANVLTF

j_call: TRBJ2-7
d_call: TRBD1
clone_size: NA
v_call: TRBV6-6
cdr3_nt: TGTGCCAGCAGTTACACAACAGGGGTCTCCTACGAGCAGTACTTC
cdr3_aa: CASSYTTGVSYEQYF

j_call: TRBJ2-4
d_call: NA
clone_size: NA
v_call: TRBV29-1
cdr3_nt: TGCAGCGTTGATACGGCAGCCCGCCATCAGTACTTC
cdr3_aa: CSVDTAARHQYF

j_call: TRBJ1-5
d_call: TRBD1
clone_size: NA
v_call: TRBV19
cdr3_nt: TGTGCCAGTAGGGCCGGGACAGGAAGGGACCGCAATCAGCCCCAGCATTTT
cdr3_aa: CASRAGTGRDRNQPQHF

j_call: TRBJ2-5
d_call: NA
clone_size: NA
v_call: TRBV18
cdr3_nt: TGTGCCAGCTCACCACTTCAGCAATCGGAGACCCAGTACTTC
cdr3_aa: CASSPLQQSETQYF

j_call: TRBJ2-2
d_call: TRBD1
clone_size: NA
v_call: TRBV7-9
cdr3_nt: TGTGCCAGCACCAACCGGGACAGGGGCTACACCGGGGAGCTGTTTTTT
cdr3_aa: CASTNRDRGYTGELFF

j_call: TRBJ1-5
d_call: NA
clone_size: NA
v_call: TRBV6-1
cdr3_nt: TGTGCCAGCAGTGAGGACGGGGGAGTTCAGCCCCAGCATTTT
cdr3_aa: CASSEDGGVQPQHF

j_call: TRBJ1-2
d_call: TRBD1
clone_size: once
v_call: TRBV29-1
cdr3_nt: TGCAGCGTTGAATTCGTTGGGGACAGATTCGGCTATGGCTACACCTTC
cdr3_aa: CSVEFVGDRFGYGYTF

j_call: TRBJ2-5
d_call: NA
clone_size: NA
v_call: TRBV6-5
cdr3_nt: TGTGCCAGCAGTGGCCGACAGGGGAGGGGAGAGACCCAGTACTTC
cdr3_aa: CASSGRQGRGETQYF

j_call: TRBJ2-3
d_call: TRBD2
clone_size: NA
v_call: TRBV15
cdr3_nt: TGTGCCACCAGCAGCAGCGGGACCTTCACAGATACGCAGTATTTT
cdr3_aa: CATSSSGTFTDTQYF

j_call: TRBJ1-5
d_call: NA
clone_size: NA
v_call: TRBV19
cdr3_nt: TGTGCCAGTAGTATCTCTCGCAGAGGCCCAAATCAGCCCCAGCATTTT
cdr3_aa: CASSISRRGPNQPQHF

j_call: TRBJ2-7
d_call: NA
clone_size: NA
v_call: TRBV4-2
cdr3_nt: TGTGCCAGCAGCCAAGAACGGGGGACCGAGCAGTACTTC
cdr3_aa: CASSQERGTEQYF

j_call: TRBJ1-4
d_call: NA
clone_size: NA
v_call: TRBV4-1
cdr3_nt: TGCGCCAGCAGCCAAGATCGGGGGACACGGGCAACTAATGAAAAACTGTTTTTT
cdr3_aa: CASSQDRGTRATNEKLFF

j_call: TRBJ1-1
d_call: NA
clone_size: NA
v_call: TRBV10-1
cdr3_nt: TGCGCCAGCAGTGACTCGACGAACACTGAAGCTTTCTTT
cdr3_aa: CASSDSTNTEAFF

j_call: TRBJ1-2
d_call: NA
clone_size: NA
v_call: TRBV10-1
cdr3_nt: TGCGCCAGCAGTGGTTACTTAAGATCGCGAAAGAACTATGGCTACACCTTC
cdr3_aa: CASSGYLRSRKNYGYTF

j_call: TRBJ1-3
d_call: NA
clone_size: NA
v_call: TRBV6-1
cdr3_nt: TGTGCCAGCAGCCTGGACCGAAACACCATATATTTT
cdr3_aa: CASSLDRNTIYF

j_call: TRBJ1-6
d_call: TRBD1
clone_size: NA
v_call: TRBV19
cdr3_nt: TGTGCCAGTAGTATAGATAGGACAGGACTAGGCAATTCACCCCTCCACTTT
cdr3_aa: CASSIDRTGLGNSPLHF

j_call: TRBJ1-3
d_call: NA
clone_size: NA
v_call: TRBV29-1
cdr3_nt: TGCAGCGTGGGGGCCGGGACTGGAAACACCATATATTTT
cdr3_aa: CSVGAGTGNTIYF

j_call: TRBJ2-5
d_call: TRBD1
clone_size: once
v_call: TRBV5-1
cdr3_nt: TGCGCCAGCAGCATTCAGGGGGCAGTCTATGAGACCCAGTACTTC
cdr3_aa: CASSIQGAVYETQYF

j_call: TRBJ1-5
d_call: TRBD1
clone_size: NA
v_call: TRBV4-2
cdr3_nt: TGTGCCAGCAGCCCCGGACAGGGGGCGAGTCAGCCCCAGCATTTT
cdr3_aa: CASSPGQGASQPQHF

j_call: TRBJ1-1
d_call: NA
clone_size: NA
v_call: TRBV6-5
cdr3_nt: TGTGCCAGCAGTGGCCACGACAGGAACACTGAAGCTTTCTTT
cdr3_aa: CASSGHDRNTEAFF

j_call: TRBJ1-4
d_call: NA
clone_size: NA
v_call: TRBV19
cdr3_nt: TGTGCCAGTAGTATAATGTTCGGAGCAACTAATGAAAAACTGTTTTTT
cdr3_aa: CASSIMFGATNEKLFF

j_call: TRBJ1-1
d_call: NA
clone_size: NA
v_call: TRBV6-6
cdr3_nt: TGTGCCAGCAGTTACTCGTCGGGAATTGAAGCTTTCTTT
cdr3_aa: CASSYSSGIEAFF

j_call: TRBJ2-3
d_call: NA
clone_size: NA
v_call: TRBV27
cdr3_nt: TGTGCCAGCAGCCCCCCACTAGCCCGCACAGATACGCAGTATTTT
cdr3_aa: CASSPPLARTDTQYF

j_call: TRBJ1-6
d_call: TRBD1
clone_size: NA
v_call: TRBV2
cdr3_nt: TGTGCCAGCAACCGCCGGACAGGGGGCAATTCACCCCTCCACTTT
cdr3_aa: CASNRRTGGNSPLHF

j_call: TRBJ2-1
d_call: TRBD2
clone_size: NA
v_call: TRBV5-1
cdr3_nt: TGCGCCAGCAGCCAAGGGACTAGCGGTAATGAGCAGTTCTTC
cdr3_aa: CASSQGTSGNEQFF

j_call: TRBJ2-6
d_call: NA
clone_size: NA
v_call: TRBV6-1
cdr3_nt: TGTGCCAGCATTGGGTTACACTCTGGGGCCAACGTCCTGACTTTC
cdr3_aa: CASIGLHSGANVLTF

j_call: TRBJ2-3
d_call: NA
clone_size: NA
v_call: TRBV7-9
cdr3_nt: TGTGCCAGCAGCTTAGCGCTGACGGGAGGCACAGATACGCAGTATTTT
cdr3_aa: CASSLALTGGTDTQYF

j_call: TRBJ2-5
d_call: NA
clone_size: NA
v_call: TRBV12-5
cdr3_nt: TGTGCTAGTGGTTTGGTATTAGCTCCGAGGGGGGAGACCCAGTACTTC
cdr3_aa: CASGLVLAPRGETQYF

j_call: TRBJ2-3
d_call: NA
clone_size: few
v_call: TRBV19
cdr3_nt: TGTGCCAGTAGTATGGCGATCTCCACAGATACGCAGTATTTT
cdr3_aa: CASSMAISTDTQYF

j_call: TRBJ2-1
d_call: NA
clone_size: NA
v_call: TRBV7-3
cdr3_nt: TGTGCCAGCAGCTTAACGCGGGGACGGAATGAGCAGTTCTTC
cdr3_aa: CASSLTRGRNEQFF

j_call: TRBJ2-7
d_call: TRBD2
clone_size: NA
v_call: TRBV5-8
cdr3_nt: TGTGCCAGCAGCTGGGGGGGGATTCAGGGCCACGAGCAGTACTTC
cdr3_aa: CASSWGGIQGHEQYF

j_call: TRBJ2-5
d_call: NA
clone_size: NA
v_call: TRBV6-1
cdr3_nt: TGTGCCAGCAGTGAGCCGGGGGCCGGGGAGACCCAGTACTTC
cdr3_aa: CASSEPGAGETQYF

j_call: TRBJ2-7
d_call: NA
clone_size: NA
v_call: TRBV19
cdr3_nt: TGTGCCAGTACCCCTCAGGGGGGAATGGGTGAGCAGTACTTC
cdr3_aa: CASTPQGGMGEQYF

j_call: TRBJ2-2
d_call: TRBD1
clone_size: NA
v_call: TRBV7-3
cdr3_nt: TGTGCCAGCAGCCGGGACAGCAACACCGGGGAGCTGTTTTTT
cdr3_aa: CASSRDSNTGELFF

j_call: TRBJ1-2
d_call: NA
clone_size: NA
v_call: TRBV5-5
cdr3_nt: TGTGCCAGCAGCCTAGGACCGGGAGCTAACTATGGCTACACCTTC
cdr3_aa: CASSLGPGANYGYTF

j_call: TRBJ2-1
d_call: NA
clone_size: NA
v_call: TRBV2
cdr3_nt: TGTGCCGGCAGACCAGGGGACAATGAGCAGTTCTTC
cdr3_aa: CAGRPGDNEQFF